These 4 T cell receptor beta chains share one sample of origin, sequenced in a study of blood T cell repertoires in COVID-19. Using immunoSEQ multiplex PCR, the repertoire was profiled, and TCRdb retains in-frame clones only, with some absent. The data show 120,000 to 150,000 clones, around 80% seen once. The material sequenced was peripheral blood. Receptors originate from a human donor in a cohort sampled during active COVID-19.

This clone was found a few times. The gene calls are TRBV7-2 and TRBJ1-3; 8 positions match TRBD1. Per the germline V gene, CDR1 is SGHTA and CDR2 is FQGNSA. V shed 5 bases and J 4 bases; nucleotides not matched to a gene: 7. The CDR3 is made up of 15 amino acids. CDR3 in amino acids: CASSLPRGQGNTIYF. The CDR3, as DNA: TGTGCCAGCAGCCTCCCCAGGGGGCAGGGAAACACCATATATTTT.

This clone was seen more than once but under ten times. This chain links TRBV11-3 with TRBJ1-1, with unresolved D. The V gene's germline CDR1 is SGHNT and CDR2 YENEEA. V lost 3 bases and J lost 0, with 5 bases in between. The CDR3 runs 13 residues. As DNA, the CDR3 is TGTGCCAGCAGCTTGCACATGAACACTGAAGCTTTCTTT. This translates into CASSLHMNTEAFF.

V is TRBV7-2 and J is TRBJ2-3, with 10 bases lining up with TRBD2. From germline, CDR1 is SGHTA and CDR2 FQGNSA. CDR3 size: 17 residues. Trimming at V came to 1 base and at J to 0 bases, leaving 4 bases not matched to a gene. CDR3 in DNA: TGTGCCAGCAGCTTAGTGGCTAGCGGGGGTAGCACAGATACGCAGTATTTT. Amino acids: CASSLVASGGSTDTQYF.

CDR3 sequence reads: CASRPTGAGYAEAFF. CDR3 coding DNA: TGTGCCAGCAGGCCAACAGGGGCAGGGTACGCTGAAGCTTTCTTT. The V call is TRBV2, the J call TRBJ1-1; the match to TRBD1 covers 7 bases. Per the germline V gene, CDR1 is SNHLY and CDR2 is FYNNEI. The CDR3 has 15 residues. The V and J ends lost 6 bases and 6 bases, in that order; junction bases with no gene match: 13.